Described below is a single T cell receptor beta chain sequence and its context. These data originate in a study of blood T cell repertoires in COVID-19. Turning to the study itself: The United States, Italy and Spain were the sources of the acute and convalescent COVID-19 samples. PBMCs, B-cell-depleted T cells, or T cells provided the cDNA or gDNA that made up the material.

In the authors' workflow: The authors estimated nucleated cell counts from reference gene primer amplification. Using immunoSEQ multiplex PCR, the repertoire was profiled, and TCRdb retains in-frame clones only, with some absent. The V and J calls and clone size were taken over from that table, and D and trimming were inferred from the DNA. This table holds 300,000 to 400,000 clones, approximately 82% found once. CDR1 and CDR2 (germline): SGHDT, YYEEEE. This CDR3 region has 15 residues. Trimming removed 4 bases at V and 2 bases at J, with 13 bases between. The TCR was taken from a man aged 25 to 40 with active or convalescent COVID-19. This chain joins TRBV5-6 and TRBJ1-3; a possible D gene is TRBD1 (5 bases). Sequences were obtained from peripheral blood. CDR3 DNA sequence: TGTGCCAGCAGCCCTATAGGAGGGGCTGGAAACACCATATATTTT. Its translation: CASSPIGGAGNTIYF. Full variable domain (rest looked up from reference TRBV5-6 and TRBJ1-3): DAGVTQSPTHLIKTRGQQVTLRCSPKSGHDTVSWYQQALGQGPQFIFQYYEEEERQRGNFPDRFSGHQFPNYSSELNVNALLLGDSALYLCASSPIGGAGNTIYFGEGSWLTVV.